This T cell receptor (beta chain) originates from a study of CD4 T cells in relation to SARS-CoV-2 and coronaviruses. Study-level results: About 65% of donors had memory CD4+ clonotypes crossrecognizing SARS-CoV-2 and common cold coronavirus spike. Culture-expanded clones reflect memory recall rather than primary priming during culture. Pre-pandemic and post-infection samples never came from the same donor. This crossreactivity analysis covered spike protein alone, no other viral proteins.

On this clone: The antigen is not known.

The CDR3 length is 15 residues. The V gene lost 3 bases and the J gene lost 0 bases, with 8 bases spanning the gap. The V gene's germline CDR1 is SGHTA and CDR2 FQGNSA. The unexposed donors gave CD4+ T cells in about 2011-2018, prior to COVID-19. Profiled with immunoSEQ multiplex PCR; TCRdb holds only in-frame clones, not every one. Among 60,000 to 85,000 clones listed, approximately 93% were seen once. Sequenced material: naive CD4+ T cells from PBMCs. The sample's subset: naive CD4+ T cells isolated by negative enrichment. The chain combines TRBV7-2 with TRBJ2-2; a weak D match, TRBD2 (5 bases). The source is a human donor in good health. The CDR3 DNA reads TGTGCCAGCAGCTTCTCCGGGACGAACACCGGGGAGCTGTTTTTT. The encoded protein is CASSFSGTNTGELFF.